This TCR beta chain was obtained from a study of blood T cell repertoires in COVID-19. Method: immunoSEQ multiplex PCR; TCRdb's copy keeps in-frame clones and lacks some. The sample lists fewer than 250,000 clones, around nine tenths occurring once. CDR1 and CDR2 from the germline V gene are MDHEN and SYDVKM. V lost 7 bases, J lost 3 bases, and 7 bases lay in between. The CDR3 sequence is 11 residues long. This chain connects TRBV28 to TRBJ2-7; D is perhaps TRBD2 (5 bases). This receptor was obtained from a woman aged 60-75 years with acute or convalescent COVID-19. The sequenced sample was peripheral blood. CDR3 region: CASMTNYEQYF. The CDR3 nucleotides read TGTGCCAGCATGACTAACTACGAGCAGTACTTC.